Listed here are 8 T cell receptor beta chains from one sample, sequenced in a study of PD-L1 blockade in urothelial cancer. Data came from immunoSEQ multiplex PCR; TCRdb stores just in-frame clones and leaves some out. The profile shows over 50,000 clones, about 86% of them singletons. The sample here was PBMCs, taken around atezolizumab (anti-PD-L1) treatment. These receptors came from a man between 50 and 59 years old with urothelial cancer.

The CDR3 nucleotides read TGTGCCAGCAGTGCACAAAGGATGTCTACCGAGGGTAATTCACCCCTCCACTTT. Protein sequence: CASSAQRMSTEGNSPLHF. The rearrangement joins TRBV2 to TRBJ1-6; D uncertain. V was shortened by 4 bases and J by 6 bases, with 22 bases between the two germline ends. Germline CDR1 is SNHLY and CDR2 is FYNNEI. This CDR3 has 18 amino acids.

The CDR3 nucleotides read TGTGCCAGCAGCCCCGTGACGGGACTAGCGTCATCAAGCTCCTACGAGCAGTACTTC. As protein: CASSPVTGLASSSSYEQYF. The chain joins TRBV7-9 to TRBJ2-7; TRBD2 matches 10 bases. Germline-derived CDR1 and CDR2 are SEHNR and FQNEAQ (reference sequence). CDR3 size: 19 residues. V shed 5 bases and J 0 bases; nucleotides not matched to a gene: 16.

CDR3 bases: TGTGCCAGTAGGCCGGGACACGGCGTGGAAAAACTGTTTTTT. As protein: CASRPGHGVEKLFF. The rearrangement joins TRBV19 to TRBJ1-4; D might be TRBD1 (6 bases). Germline V gene lookup returns CDR1 LNHDA and CDR2 SQIVND (reference sequence). The CDR3 consists of 14 residues. V lost 6 bases, J lost 8 bases, and 16 bases lay in between. Supplemented by reference TRBV19 and TRBJ1-4, the full variable domain reads DGGITQSPKYLFRKEGQNVTLSCEQNLNHDAMYWYRQDPGQGLRLIYYSQIVNDFQKGDIAEGYSVSREKKESFPLTVTSAQKNPTAFYLCASRPGHGVEKLFFGSGTQLSVL.

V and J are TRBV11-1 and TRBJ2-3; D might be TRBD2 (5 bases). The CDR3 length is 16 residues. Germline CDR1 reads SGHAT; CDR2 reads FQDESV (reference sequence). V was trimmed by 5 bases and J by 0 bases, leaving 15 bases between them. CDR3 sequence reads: CASSQRASRSTDTQYF. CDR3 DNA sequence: TGTGCCAGCAGCCAGAGGGCTAGTCGTAGCACAGATACGCAGTATTTT.

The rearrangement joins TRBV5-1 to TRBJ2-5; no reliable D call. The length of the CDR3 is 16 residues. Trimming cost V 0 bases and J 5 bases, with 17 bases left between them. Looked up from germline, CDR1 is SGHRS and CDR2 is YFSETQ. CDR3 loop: CASSLGPARVTETQYF. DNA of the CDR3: TGCGCCAGCAGCTTGGGTCCAGCGAGAGTAACTGAGACCCAGTACTTC.

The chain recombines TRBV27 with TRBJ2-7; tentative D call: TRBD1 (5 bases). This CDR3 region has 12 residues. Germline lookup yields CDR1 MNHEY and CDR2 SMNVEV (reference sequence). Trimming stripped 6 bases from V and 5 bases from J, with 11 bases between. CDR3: CASSSLGHEQYF. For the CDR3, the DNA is TGTGCCAGCAGCTCCCTGGGGCACGAGCAGTACTTC.

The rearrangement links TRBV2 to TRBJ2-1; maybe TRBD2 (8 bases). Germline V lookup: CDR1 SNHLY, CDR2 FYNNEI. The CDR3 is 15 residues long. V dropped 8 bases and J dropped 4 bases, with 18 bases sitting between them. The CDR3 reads CASLGGGQLYNEQFF. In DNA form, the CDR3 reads TGTGCCAGCCTCGGGGGGGGACAGCTTTACAATGAGCAGTTCTTC.

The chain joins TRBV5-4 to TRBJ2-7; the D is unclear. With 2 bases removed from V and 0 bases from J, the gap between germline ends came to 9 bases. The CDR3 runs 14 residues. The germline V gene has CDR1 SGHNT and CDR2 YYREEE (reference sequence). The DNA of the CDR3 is TGTGCCAGCAGCTTTGCGGAAAGCTCCTACGAGCAGTACTTC. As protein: CASSFAESSYEQYF.